This T cell receptor beta chain was documented in a study of response to subunit inactivated influenza vaccine. This clonotype has a count of ten or more. Its cognate antigen is unknown. The study's findings and limits: Authors suggested that a seasonal influenza vaccination recruits few new T cells each time.

V was clipped by 7 bases and J by 9 bases, with 15 bases between them. The CDR3 is made up of 12 amino acids. In TCRdb, the RT-PCR reads were re-called with MiXCR into one record per CDR3 protein. The sample lists roughly 670,000 distinct CDR3 sequences, around 13% seen once, with approximately 7.6% in the top ten. This TCR was sampled from a middle-aged man who received an inactivated influenza vaccine. The sequences come from PBMCs from blood, collected around 14 days before vaccination. V and J are TRBV12-3 or TRBV12-4 and TRBJ1-1; D not resolved. The CDR3: CASTTRFFKAFF. The CDR3 coding sequence is TGTGCCAGCACTACCAGGTTTTTCAAAGCTTTCTTT.